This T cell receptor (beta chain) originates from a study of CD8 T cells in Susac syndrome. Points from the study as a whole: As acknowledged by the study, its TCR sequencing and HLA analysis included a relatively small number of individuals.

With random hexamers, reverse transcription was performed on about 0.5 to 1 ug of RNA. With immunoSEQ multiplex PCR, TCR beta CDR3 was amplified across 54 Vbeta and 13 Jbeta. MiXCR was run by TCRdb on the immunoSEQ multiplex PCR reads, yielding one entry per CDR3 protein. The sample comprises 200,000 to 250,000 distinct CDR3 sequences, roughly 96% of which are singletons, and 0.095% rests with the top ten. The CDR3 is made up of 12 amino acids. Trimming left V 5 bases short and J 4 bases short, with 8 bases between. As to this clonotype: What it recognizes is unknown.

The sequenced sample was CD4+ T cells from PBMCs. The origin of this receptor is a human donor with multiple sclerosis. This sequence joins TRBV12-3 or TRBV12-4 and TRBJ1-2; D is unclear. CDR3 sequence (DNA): TGTGCCAGCAGTAGTTCCGCCTATGGCTACACCTTC. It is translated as CASSSSAYGYTF.